This is a list of T cell receptor beta chains from one sample in a study of blood T cell repertoires in COVID-19. TCRdb's table, derived via immunoSEQ multiplex PCR, lists solely in-frame clones and lacks some. The table shows about 49,000 clones, with 68% occurring only once. Sequencing was carried out using peripheral blood. Receptor source: a woman in her 70s with acute or convalescent COVID-19. Both conserved end residues are part of each CDR3. The D gene is left open where the match is weak. Some rows have no size entry. The others give once, few or many, or a class for an expanded clone.

>TRBJ1-5|.|TRBV6-2/TRBV6-3|.
TGTGCCAGCAGTTACTCGAATTGGGACACTCGGTATAGCAATCAGCCCCAGCATTTT
CASSYSNWDTRYSNQPQHF
>TRBJ2-7|few|TRBV5-1|.
TGCGCCAGCAGCCCCGAGGGCTACGAGCAGTACTTC
CASSPEGYEQYF
>TRBJ2-1|.|TRBV6-5|TRBD2
TGTGCCAGCAGCGGGGGGGACATCTTGTACAATGAGCAGTTCTTC
CASSGGDILYNEQFF
>TRBJ2-1|.|TRBV5-1|.
TGCGCCAGCAGGGCTGGACTTCGAGGACCCAAGGAGCAGTTCTTC
CASRAGLRGPKEQFF
>TRBJ1-1|.|TRBV29-1|.
TGCAGCGTTGAATTGGGGCAGAACACTGAAGCTTTCTTT
CSVELGQNTEAFF
>TRBJ1-4|.|TRBV28|.
TGTGCCAGCAGTACTGAGGGGGATGAAAAACTGTTTTTT
CASSTEGDEKLFF
>TRBJ2-3|.|TRBV24-1|TRBD2
TGTGCCACCAGTGATGAACCTGGACTAGCGGGAGGAATAGATACGCAGTATTTT
CATSDEPGLAGGIDTQYF
>TRBJ2-7|.|TRBV5-1|TRBD1
TGCGCCAGCAGCCTAACTCGGACAGGTACCTACGAGCAGTACTTC
CASSLTRTGTYEQYF
>TRBJ1-5|.|TRBV21-1|.
TGTGCCAGCAGCAATGGGGACAGGGACGGCAGCAATCAGCCCCAGCATTTT
CASSNGDRDGSNQPQHF
>TRBJ1-5|.|TRBV6-5|.
TGTGCCAGCAGGCAGGTCAATCAGCCCCAGCATTTT
CASRQVNQPQHF
>TRBJ2-7|.|TRBV18|TRBD1
TGTGCCAGCTCACCCTCCCAGGGGGAGTACTACGAGCAGTACTTC
CASSPSQGEYYEQYF
>TRBJ2-3|.|TRBV7-9|.
TGTGCCACCTCACCTAATACGCAGTATTTT
CATSPNTQYF
>TRBJ1-1|.|TRBV5-1|.
TGCGCCAGCAGCCCGCAGGGAGGAGGCTACACTGAAGCTTTCTTT
CASSPQGGGYTEAFF
>TRBJ2-6|.|TRBV21-1|.
TGTGCCAGCAGCAACAATCCAGGCACCGTTTTTGCTGGGGCCAACGTCCTGACTTTC
CASSNNPGTVFAGANVLTF
>TRBJ2-1|.|TRBV5-5|.
TGTGCCAGCAGCTTGGGGCAGGGGTCCTACAATGAGCAGTTCTTC
CASSLGQGSYNEQFF
>TRBJ2-1|.|TRBV7-8|.
TGTGCCAGCAGCTTAGGCATTCAGGCTTATGAGCAGTTCTTC
CASSLGIQAYEQFF
>TRBJ2-3|.|TRBV6-1|TRBD2
TGTGCCAGCAGTGAACCCCCCGGGGGTAGCGGGGGAGCCACAGATACGCAGTATTTT
CASSEPPGGSGGATDTQYF
>TRBJ2-5|.|TRBV27|TRBD2
TGTGCCAGCGGCGCGACTAGCGGGGGAGCCTCCCGCCAAGAGACCCAGTACTTC
CASGATSGGASRQETQYF
>TRBJ2-7|.|TRBV5-1|TRBD1
TGCGCCAGCAGCTTTGGACAGGGAAGGGGCTACGAGCAGTACTTC
CASSFGQGRGYEQYF
>TRBJ1-4|.|TRBV5-6|.
TGTGCCAGCAGCTTGGCCATCGGGGATGAAAAACTGTTTTTT
CASSLAIGDEKLFF
>TRBJ1-6|.|TRBV3-1/TRBV3-2|.
TGTGCCAGCAGCCAAGGTACAGGGAATGATAATTCACCCCTCCACTTT
CASSQGTGNDNSPLHF
>TRBJ1-2|.|TRBV10-3|.
TGTGCCCCCGAAGGGAGAGCTAACTATGGCTACACCTTC
CAPEGRANYGYTF
>TRBJ1-5|few|TRBV4-1|.
TGCGCCAGCAGCCAAGATAGGGGTCAGCCCCAGCATTTT
CASSQDRGQPQHF
>TRBJ2-2|.|TRBV25-1|.
TGTGCCAGCAGTGATTTACAGGGCTCCGGGGAGCTGTTTTTT
CASSDLQGSGELFF
>TRBJ2-3|once|TRBV18|TRBD1
TGTGCCAGCTCACCATTCCAGGGGGCAGGTACAGATACGCAGTATTTT
CASSPFQGAGTDTQYF
>TRBJ2-1|.|TRBV11-2|TRBD2
TGTGCCAGCAGCCCCTCCGGCCTAGCGGGGGGGAGTGAGCAGTTCTTC
CASSPSGLAGGSEQFF
>TRBJ2-5|.|TRBV7-9|TRBD1
TGTGCCAGCAGCTTGGGGGACAGGGGAGAAGAGACCCAGTACTTC
CASSLGDRGEETQYF
>TRBJ2-6|once|TRBV7-3|.
TGTGCCAGCAGCTTTAGGCGTCAGGGCACCTCTGGGGCCAACGTCCTGACTTTC
CASSFRRQGTSGANVLTF